What follows are 22 T cell receptor beta chains derived from one specimen sequenced in a study of blood T cell repertoires in COVID-19. Data came from immunoSEQ multiplex PCR; TCRdb stores just in-frame clones and leaves some out. The sample contains about 120,000 clones, around 90% of which appear only once. Sequences were obtained from peripheral blood. The receptors shown here come from a man aged 50 to 59 with active COVID-19.

V gene TRBV16 combines with J gene TRBJ1-5; D unclear. Germline values: CDR1 KGHSY, CDR2 FQNENV. CDR3 length: 14 amino acids. V lost 6 bases and J 2 bases, leaving 11 bases between the germline ends. The CDR3: CASSQTRGNQPQHF. DNA of the CDR3: TGTGCCAGCAGTCAGACCCGGGGCAATCAGCCCCAGCATTTT.

J is TRBJ2-7 and V is TRBV6-1, with TRBD1 matching over 7 bases. Germline CDR1 reads MNHNS; CDR2 reads SASEGT. The junction had 2 bases not matched to a gene; V was cut back by 1 base and J by 2 bases. The length of the CDR3 is 14 residues. The CDR3 here is CASSEGGTAYEQYV. The CDR3 bases are TGTGCCAGCAGTGAAGGGGGGACAGCCTACGAGCAGTACGTC.

This clone appeared a single time. The chain is built from TRBV5-3 and TRBJ1-5, with D perhaps matching TRBD1 (6 bases). TRBV5-3 is flagged as an ORF with uncertain function. Between the trimmed V and J ends, which lost 8 bases and 3 bases, there was a span of 21 bases. The CDR3 sequence is 16 residues long. The CDR3 nucleotides read TGTGCCAGGAGGGGGATGGGGGTGCGGATCAATCAGCCCCAGCATTTT. Its protein product is CARRGMGVRINQPQHF.

This rearrangement joins TRBV7-8 to TRBJ2-5; TRBD2 matches 7 bases. Trimming at V came to 5 bases and at J to 1 base, leaving 4 bases not matched to a gene. CDR3 length: 14 residues. Germline V gives CDR1 SGHVS, CDR2 FQNEAQ. CDR3: CASSQAGPQETQYF. DNA for the CDR3: TGTGCCAGCAGCCAAGCGGGGCCCCAAGAGACCCAGTACTTC.

The chain joins TRBV7-3 to TRBJ2-3; the D gene is possibly TRBD1 (6 bases). Trimming shortened V by 5 bases and J by 3 bases, and 15 bases separated the two germline ends. This CDR3 comprises 15 residues. In germline, CDR1 is SGHTA, CDR2 FQGTGA. CDR3: CASSLGQPGTDTQYF. Here the CDR3 DNA reads TGTGCCAGCAGCCTCGGACAGCCCGGGACAGATACGCAGTATTTT. The full variable domain, in which reference TRBV7-3 and TRBJ2-3 provide the parts outside the CDR3, is GAGVSQTPSNKVTEKGKYVELRCDPISGHTALYWYRQSLGQGPEFLIYFQGTGAADDSGLPNDRFFAVRPEGSVSTLKIQRTERGDSAVYLCASSLGQPGTDTQYFGPGTRLTVL.

The chain carries TRBV6-5 and TRBJ1-2, with TRBD1 matching 8 bases. Trimming cost V 4 bases and J 6 bases; bases outside gene matches: 4. Germline lookup yields CDR1 MNHEY and CDR2 SVGAGI. The CDR3 loop spans 13 amino acids. This CDR3 is CASSLDRVHGYTF. The CDR3 DNA is TGTGCCAGCAGTTTGGACAGGGTCCATGGCTACACCTTC.

The genes are TRBV30 and TRBJ1-1; D not resolved. CDR3 length equals 14 residues. V dropped 1 base and J dropped 6 bases, with 15 bases sitting between them. From germline, CDR1 is GTSNPN and CDR2 SVGIG (reference sequence). CDR3 nucleotide sequence: TGTGCCTGGAGTGCCCACGACTATCTGGCTGAAGCTTTCTTT. Its translation is CAWSAHDYLAEAFF.

This chain uses TRBV9 with TRBJ2-1, with D unclear. The CDR3 runs 17 residues. Trimming cost V 0 bases and J 5 bases, with 18 bases left between them. CDR1 SGDLS and CDR2 YYNGEE come from the germline V gene. In nucleotides, the CDR3 is TGTGCCAGCAGCGTAGCTTTCGGAGCGCTACCGAACAATGAGCAGTTCTTC. Its translation: CASSVAFGALPNNEQFF.

The J gene is TRBJ1-5, the V gene TRBV19; the D is unclear. Germline CDR1 and CDR2: LNHDA and SQIVND (reference sequence). The CDR3 totals 15 residues. Trimming took 1 base from V and 1 from J, leaving 8 bases between them. This CDR3 is CASSIVGSSNQPQHF. DNA for the CDR3: TGTGCCAGTAGTATAGTGGGTAGCAGCAATCAGCCCCAGCATTTT.

The chain has TRBV6-5 and TRBJ2-7, with 9 bases identical to TRBD1. CDR3 length: 14 amino acids. CDR1 and CDR2 (germline): MNHEY, SVGAGI. J lost 7 bases, V lost 6 bases, and 10 bases had no gene match. The CDR3 nucleotides read TGTGCCAGCAGCTTGGTAACAGGGGGCGCAGAGCAGTACGTC. It yields the protein CASSLVTGGAEQYV.

This clone has a single count. The chain recombines TRBV20-1 with TRBJ2-7; D is perhaps TRBD1 (6 bases). Germline loops: CDR1 DFQATT, CDR2 SNEGSKA (reference sequence). This CDR3 is built from 11 residues. The V and J ends lost 7 bases and 5 bases respectively, with 12 bases between them. CDR3 amino acids: CSVLQGNEQYF. The DNA of the CDR3 is TGCAGTGTTTTACAGGGTAACGAGCAGTACTTC.

The chain links TRBV14 to TRBJ2-7, with 13 bases aligning to TRBD2. V lost 0 bases and J lost 1; bases outside the gene matches: 12. The CDR3 runs to 20 residues. From germline, CDR1 is SGHDN and CDR2 FVKESK. The CDR3 DNA is TGTGCCAGCAGCCAAGAACTAGGACTAGCGGGAGATGAAACATCCTACGAGCAGTACGTC. Its protein is CASSQELGLAGDETSYEQYV.

The sample holds one count of this clone. Sequence at one end of the junction differs from germline and may be a read error. The chain recombines TRBV19 with TRBJ2-1; D perhaps matches TRBD2 (5 bases). The CDR3 has 14 amino acids. Looked up from germline, CDR1 is LNHDA and CDR2 is SQIVND (reference sequence). CDR3 DNA: TGTGCAAGTAAGACCGGGAACGCCTACACTGAGCAGTTCTTC. This codes for CASKTGNAYTEQFF.

The CDR3 region is CASSIGSPNTQYF. The CDR3 DNA sequence: TGTGCCAGTAGTATTGGTTCCCCTAATACGCAGTATTTT. The chain joins TRBV19 to TRBJ2-3; D uncertain. V lost 3 bases to trimming and J lost 7 bases, with 11 bases between them. The CDR3 has 13 amino acids. CDR1 is LNHDA and CDR2 is SQIVND in the germline V gene (reference sequence). The full variable domain, its missing parts supplied by reference TRBV19 and TRBJ2-3, is DGGITQSPKYLFRKEGQNVTLSCEQNLNHDAMYWYRQDPGQGLRLIYYSQIVNDFQKGDIAEGYSVSREKKESFPLTVTSAQKNPTAFYLCASSIGSPNTQYFGPGTRLTVL.

As concerns this clone: The sample has other DNA sequences that encode this CDR3 too. The chain uses TRBV5-4 and TRBJ1-2; no definite D call. The CDR3 loop spans 13 amino acids. The V gene's germline CDR1 is SGHNT and CDR2 YYREEE (reference sequence). The V end lost 0 bases, the J end lost 2 bases, and 5 bases lay between the germline ends. Here the CDR3 reads CASSLAGNYGYTF. CDR3 coding DNA: TGTGCCAGCAGCTTGGCGGGGAACTATGGCTACACCTTC.

V usage is TRBV24-1 and J usage is TRBJ2-1; 8 bases are a match to TRBD2. V shed 5 bases and J 4 bases; nucleotides not matched to a gene: 6. The germline V gene encodes CDR1 KGHDR and CDR2 SFDVKD. This CDR3 has 15 residues. This CDR3 is CATSVTGGPYNEQFF. The CDR3 DNA is TGTGCCACCAGTGTTACGGGAGGGCCGTACAATGAGCAGTTCTTC.

V gene TRBV6-5 combines with J gene TRBJ1-2; D may be TRBD1 (5 bases). This CDR3 spans 14 amino acids. Germline V gene sequence: CDR1 MNHEY, CDR2 SVGAGI. Trimming removed 5 bases from V and 6 bases from J, with 16 bases in between. In nucleotides, the CDR3 is TGTGCCAGCAGTCCAAGAGAGGGGAGGGATGGCTACACCTTC. Its protein is CASSPREGRDGYTF.

Turning to this clone: At one end, the junction sequence differs from germline, possibly due to a read error. This chain connects TRBV6-5 to TRBJ1-2, with 12 bases fitting TRBD1. Germline CDR1 and CDR2: MNHEY and SVGAGI. The CDR3 consists of 15 residues. CDR3 in DNA: TGTGCCAGCAGTAACTCCGGGACAGGGGGCGCGGGCTACACCTTC. Its translation: CASSNSGTGGAGYTF.

This chain uses TRBV5-8 with TRBJ1-4; 8 nucleotides match TRBD1. This CDR3 comprises 16 residues. In germline, CDR1 is SGHTS, CDR2 YDEGEE. J lost 4 bases, V lost 3 bases, and 8 bases had no gene match. CDR3 sequence (DNA): TGTGCCAGCAGCTCACAGACAGGGGCGGATAATGAAAAACTGTTTTTT. Translating gives CASSSQTGADNEKLFF.

V gene TRBV27 combines with J gene TRBJ1-4, with 9 positions matching TRBD1. CDR3 length equals 14 residues. Germline assignment: CDR1 MNHEY and CDR2 SMNVEV (reference sequence). Trimming cost V 6 bases and J 8 bases; bases outside gene matches: 7. The CDR3 nucleotides read TGTGCCAGCAGCCGGGACAGGGAGGCGGAAAAACTGTTTTTT. It translates to CASSRDREAEKLFF.

V usage is TRBV5-1 and J usage is TRBJ2-2, with TRBD2 matching 8 bases. The J segment lost 6 bases and the V segment lost 7 bases, leaving 2 bases of the junction unmatched. Per the germline V gene, CDR1 is SGHRS and CDR2 is YFSETQ. CDR3 length: 12 amino acids. CDR3 loop: CASATSAGELFF. The CDR3 coding sequence is TGCGCCAGCGCGACTAGCGCCGGGGAGCTGTTTTTT. The full variable domain, with the rest looked up from reference TRBV5-1 and TRBJ2-2, is KAGVTQTPRYLIKTRGQQVTLSCSPISGHRSVSWYQQTPGQGLQFLFEYFSETQRNKGNFPGRFSGRQFSNSRSEMNVSTLELGDSALYLCASATSAGELFFGEGSRLTVL.

The J gene is TRBJ2-1, the V gene TRBV9, with TRBD2 identical over 9 bases. V lost 3 bases and J lost 6; bases outside the gene matches: 4. The germline V gene has CDR1 SGDLS and CDR2 YYNGEE. This CDR3 spans 14 amino acids. This chain's CDR3 is CASSAGTSPNEQFF. The CDR3, as DNA: TGTGCCAGCAGCGCCGGGACTAGCCCCAATGAGCAGTTCTTC.